This TCR beta chain appears in the sequencing data of a study of blood T cell repertoires in COVID-19. Original handling: For nucleated cells, counts were estimated from reference gene primer amplification. The assay was immunoSEQ multiplex PCR, and TCRdb's table has in-frame clones only and misses some. Clonal size and the V and J genes are those of that table, whereas D and trimming came from the DNA. The data show about 100,000 clones, about nine tenths seen once. CDR3 length equals 14 residues. Germline CDR1 LNHDA, CDR2 SQIVND (reference sequence). V was shortened by 5 bases and J by 8 bases, with 16 bases between the two germline ends.

Sequenced: peripheral blood. This sequence originates from a man between 65 and 85 years old with acute or convalescent COVID-19. The chain employs TRBV19 and TRBJ2-1; D is ambiguous. The CDR3 sequence is CASSLGRGPHEQFF. The CDR3 bases are TGTGCCAGTAGTCTAGGGCGAGGCCCCCATGAGCAGTTCTTC.